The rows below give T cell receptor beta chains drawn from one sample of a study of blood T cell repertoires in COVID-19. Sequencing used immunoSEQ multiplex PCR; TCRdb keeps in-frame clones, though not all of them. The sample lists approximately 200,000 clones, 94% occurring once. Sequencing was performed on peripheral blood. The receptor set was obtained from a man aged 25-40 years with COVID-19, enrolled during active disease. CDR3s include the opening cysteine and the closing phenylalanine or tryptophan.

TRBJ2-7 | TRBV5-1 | CASSSQGVWEQYF
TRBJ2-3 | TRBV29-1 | CSVLIRVSGTGDTQYF
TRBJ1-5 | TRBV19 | CASSILDGASGHQPQHF
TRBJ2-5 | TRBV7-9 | CASSLVPGLKTQYF
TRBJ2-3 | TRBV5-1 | CASSLGDKGTDTQYF
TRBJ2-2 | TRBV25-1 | CASGNSGSGELFF
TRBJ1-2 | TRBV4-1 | CASSQDVMNYGYTF
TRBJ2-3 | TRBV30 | CGWGRGPPDTQYF
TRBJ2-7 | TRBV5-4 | CASSTDRAYVSYEQYF
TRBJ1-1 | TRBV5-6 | CASSPVNVNTEAFF
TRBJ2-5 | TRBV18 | CASSPSQETQYF
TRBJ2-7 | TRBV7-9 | CASSLLAGGTYEQYF
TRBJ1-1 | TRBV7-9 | CASSNSGTPVGNTEAFF
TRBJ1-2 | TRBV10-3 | CAISELAGGHYGYTF
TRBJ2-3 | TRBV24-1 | CATSGLSTDTQYF
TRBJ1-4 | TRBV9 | CASSVYEGAMSEKLFF
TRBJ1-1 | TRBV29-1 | CSGLSGETEAFF
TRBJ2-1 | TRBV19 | CASSPRTSGFTYNEQFF
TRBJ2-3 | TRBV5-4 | CASSLGRGTTDTQYF
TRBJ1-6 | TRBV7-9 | CASSLATGGTPLHF
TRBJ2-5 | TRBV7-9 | CASSSRLAGRHRETQYF
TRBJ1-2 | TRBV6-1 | CASSEVNFMGRGGYTF
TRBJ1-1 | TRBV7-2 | CASSGWDRAMGEAFF